The 2 T cell receptor beta chains in this list originate from one sample, sequenced in a study of T cell changes during pregnancy in multiple sclerosis. Clones were read by immunoSEQ multiplex PCR, and TCRdb kept only the in-frame ones, dropping some. The top ten clones hold about 5% of a sample with about 34,000 clones, 75% to 90% of them seen once. This specimen was CD8+ T cells from peripheral blood mononuclear cells, taken after pregnancy. The source of these receptors is a female donor with multiple sclerosis, enrolled in a pregnancy study.

The sample holds one count of this clone. J is TRBJ2-3 and V is TRBV2; tentatively, D is TRBD2 (7 bases). The CDR3 consists of 15 residues. Germline V gene lookup returns CDR1 SNHLY and CDR2 FYNNEI. Trimming stripped 5 bases from V and 3 bases from J, with 15 bases between. CDR3 residues: CASSLGGASTDTQYF. The DNA of the CDR3 is TGTGCCAGCAGTTTGGGGGGGGCCTCAACAGATACGCAGTATTTT.

This clone occurred once. V and J are TRBV19 and TRBJ2-1; 15 nucleotides match TRBD2. The trim removed 3 bases at V and 7 bases at J, leaving 1 base unmatched. The CDR3 consists of 15 residues. Germline V gives CDR1 LNHDA, CDR2 SQIVND (reference sequence). This chain's CDR3 is CASSIGTSGGNEQFF. The CDR3, as DNA: TGTGCCAGTAGTATTGGGACTAGCGGGGGGAATGAGCAGTTCTTC.